These T cell receptor beta chains were read from a single sample in a study of human T cells and chemical hapten exposure. TCRdb reprocessed the RACE reads with MiXCR, giving one entry per CDR3 protein. The data contain 350,000 to 450,000 distinct CDR3 sequences, 5.1% of them singletons. The starting material was whole blood, obtained in connection with sensitization to the hapten diphenylcyclopropenone (DPC). These receptors originate from a woman in her fifties or sixties with alopecia areata. Some clones in this sample may be carry-over from other donors' samples. Both conserved end residues are trimmed from each CDR3.

V gene	J gene	CDR3 protein
TRBV28	TRBJ1-5	ASSSYPRQGHQPQH
TRBV15	TRBJ1-5	ATSRDLGGGQPQH
TRBV7-9	TRBJ1-2	ATQDQAGGYT
TRBV6-2/TRBV6-3	TRBJ1-2	ASSRFNYGYT
TRBV30	TRBJ2-7	AWSPGKGEQY
TRBV6-2/TRBV6-3	TRBJ2-5	ASGTGQGIQETQY
TRBV6-5	TRBJ2-1	ASSQNFALGYNEQF
TRBV7-9	TRBJ2-2	AIPRKTGPGELF
TRBV29-1	TRBJ2-1	SVEHRVGNEQF
TRBV12-3/TRBV12-4	TRBJ1-1	ASSRGQGSAF
TRBV9	TRBJ2-1	ASSSYSYNEQF
TRBV18	TRBJ2-4	ASSLGTVENIQY
TRBV6-5	TRBJ2-5	ASSYWFQETQY
TRBV7-2	TRBJ1-1	ASSSRTSSKAF
TRBV6-5	TRBJ2-3	ASSSSRAGGTDTQY
TRBV4-3	TRBJ1-6	ASSQDHLAARGSPLH
TRBV28	TRBJ2-3	ASTPPIVDTQY
TRBV28	TRBJ1-1	ASAKGTEAF
TRBV20-1	TRBJ1-1	SARDTAMNTEAF
TRBV7-8	TRBJ2-7	ASSARGDRADEQY
TRBV7-2	TRBJ1-6	ASSFSGSLVNSPLH
TRBV7-2	TRBJ2-3	ASGYRVSTDTQY
TRBV15	TRBJ2-3	ATSRVRDTGTDTQY
TRBV27	TRBJ2-4	ASSQPLDSLAKNIQY
TRBV20-1	TRBJ2-7	SASGDRGYEQY
TRBV2	TRBJ1-4	ATAVRTGGTNEKLF
TRBV9	TRBJ2-3	ASSDPLRDTQY
TRBV4-1	TRBJ1-5	ASSQPDATNQPQH
TRBV30	TRBJ2-6	AFTGLASSGANVLT
TRBV6-2/TRBV6-3	TRBJ1-1	ASSLLVTLNTEAF
TRBV12-3/TRBV12-4	TRBJ1-2	ASRLGQTYGYT
TRBV10-3	TRBJ2-7	AISEYSTYEQY
TRBV20-1	TRBJ2-3	SAAGQGRTDTQY
TRBV29-1	TRBJ2-3	SVGQGWDTQY
TRBV11-1	TRBJ1-1	ASSLASTRDTEAF
TRBV27	TRBJ2-3	ASSPILAGGPDTQY
TRBV5-1	TRBJ1-5	ASSVGQGGNQPQH
TRBV4-2	TRBJ1-4	ASSPRRPTNEKLF
TRBV18	TRBJ2-1	ASSPLSPSYNEQF
TRBV18	TRBJ2-1	ASSLLAAQEQF
TRBV3-1	TRBJ2-3	ASSQAGGGAGTDTQY
TRBV12-3/TRBV12-4	TRBJ2-6	ASSSTGLGANVLT
TRBV15	TRBJ2-1	ATSRDSGSSAEQF
TRBV18	TRBJ2-7	ASSPATGVSYEQY
TRBV4-2	TRBJ2-3	ASRPRWATSGSKTDTQY
TRBV3-1	TRBJ1-2	ASSQAKDANYGYT
TRBV20-1	TRBJ2-7	SARGGTGYEQY
TRBV9	TRBJ1-5	ASSVGADYNQPQH
TRBV29-1	TRBJ2-7	SVEGSGASYEQY
TRBV12-3/TRBV12-4	TRBJ2-3	ASSWGDTQY
TRBV28	TRBJ1-1	ASSLLKGQNTEAF
TRBV6-2/TRBV6-3	TRBJ2-3	ASSYPTTSGPSTDTQY
TRBV6-2/TRBV6-3	TRBJ2-3	ASISRAGTDTQY
TRBV12-3/TRBV12-4	TRBJ1-1	ASRPARQGRNTEAF
TRBV4-1	TRBJ2-3	ASSQDRLTQY